The sequence of this TCR beta chain was determined in a study of beta chain features in type 1 diabetes. The wider study: Analysis included about 100 million sorted cells drawn from all samples. Whole-study results and caveats: Lower insertion and higher deletion counts appeared at VDJ junctions in type 1 diabetes patients. When Type 1 diabetes patients were examined, their TCRB CDR3s proved moderately but significantly shorter in all four CD4+ subsets.

The CDR3 has 13 amino acids. Per the germline V gene, CDR1 is SGHVS and CDR2 is FQNEAQ. Trimming removed 1 base from V and 3 bases from J, with 7 bases in between. The authors reverse transcribed all of the isolated RNA, so sequencing captured expressed TCRB transcripts. Clones were sequenced by immunoSEQ multiplex PCR, and TCRdb holds only the in-frame ones, with some missing. The sample comprises roughly 250,000 clones, 20% of which are singletons, and less than 0.03% rests with the top ten. A CD45RO/CCR7/CD25/CD127/CD95/CD27 panel sorted naive, central memory, regulatory and stem cell-like memory CD4+ cells. As regards this clone: What it recognizes is unknown.

The sequencing sample was made of naive CD4+ T cells from blood. This chain links TRBV7-8 with TRBJ2-7, with a possible D match to TRBD1 (6 bases). The TCR originated in a woman aged 40 to 55 with type 1 diabetes. CDR3 sequence reads: CASSLDRVYEQYF. The CDR3 nucleotides read TGTGCCAGCAGCTTAGACAGGGTCTACGAGCAGTACTTC.